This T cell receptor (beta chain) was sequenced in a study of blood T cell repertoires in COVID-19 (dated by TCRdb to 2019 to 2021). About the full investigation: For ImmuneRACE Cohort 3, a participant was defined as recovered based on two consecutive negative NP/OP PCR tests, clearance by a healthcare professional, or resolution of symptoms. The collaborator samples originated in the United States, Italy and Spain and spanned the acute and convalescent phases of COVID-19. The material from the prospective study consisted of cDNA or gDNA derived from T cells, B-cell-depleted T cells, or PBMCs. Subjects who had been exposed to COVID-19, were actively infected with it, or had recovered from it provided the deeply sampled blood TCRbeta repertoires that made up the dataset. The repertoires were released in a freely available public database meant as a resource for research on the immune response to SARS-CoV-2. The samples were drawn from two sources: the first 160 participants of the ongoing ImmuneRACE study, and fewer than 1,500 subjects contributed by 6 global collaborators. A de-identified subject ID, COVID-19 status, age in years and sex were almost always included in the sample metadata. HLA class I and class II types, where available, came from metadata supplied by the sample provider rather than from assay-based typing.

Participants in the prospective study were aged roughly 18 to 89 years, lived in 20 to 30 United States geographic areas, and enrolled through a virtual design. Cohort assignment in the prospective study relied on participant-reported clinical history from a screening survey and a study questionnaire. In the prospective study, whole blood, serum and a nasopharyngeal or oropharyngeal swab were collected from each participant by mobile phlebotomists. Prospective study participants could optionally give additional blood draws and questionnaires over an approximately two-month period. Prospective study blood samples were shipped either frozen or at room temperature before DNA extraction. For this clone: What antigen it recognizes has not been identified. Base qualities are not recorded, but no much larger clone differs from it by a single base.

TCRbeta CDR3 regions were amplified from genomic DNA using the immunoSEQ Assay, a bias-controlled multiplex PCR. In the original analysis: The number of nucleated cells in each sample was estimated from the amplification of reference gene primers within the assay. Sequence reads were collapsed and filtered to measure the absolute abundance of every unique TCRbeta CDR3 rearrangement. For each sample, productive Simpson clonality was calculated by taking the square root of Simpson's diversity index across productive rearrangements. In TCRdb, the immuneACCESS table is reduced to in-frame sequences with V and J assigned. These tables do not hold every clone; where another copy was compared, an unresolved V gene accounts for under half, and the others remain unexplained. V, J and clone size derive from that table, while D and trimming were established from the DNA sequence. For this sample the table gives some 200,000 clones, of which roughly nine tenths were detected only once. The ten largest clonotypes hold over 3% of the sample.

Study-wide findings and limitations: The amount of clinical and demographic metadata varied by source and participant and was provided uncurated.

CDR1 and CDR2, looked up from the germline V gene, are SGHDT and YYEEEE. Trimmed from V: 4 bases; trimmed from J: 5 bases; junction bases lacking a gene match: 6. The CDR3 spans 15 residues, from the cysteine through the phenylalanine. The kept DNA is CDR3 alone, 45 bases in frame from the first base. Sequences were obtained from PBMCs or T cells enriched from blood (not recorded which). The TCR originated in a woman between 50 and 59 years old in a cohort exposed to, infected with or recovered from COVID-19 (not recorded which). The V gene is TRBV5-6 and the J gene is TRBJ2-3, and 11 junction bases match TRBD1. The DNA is TGTGCCAGCAGCCAGGACAGGGGGCTGGGAGATACGCAGTATTTT. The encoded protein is CASSQDRGLGDTQYF.